This T cell receptor (beta chain) was captured by sequencing in a study of beta chain features in type 1 diabetes. Notes on the study in general: Patients' naive, central memory and Treg TCRB repertoires seemed closer to one another than those of healthy donors. Shorter templates might be favored by PCR, equally in patients and controls.

This clone was observed a few times. What it binds is not known. Sequencing targeted expressed TCRB transcripts, as all isolated RNA had been reverse transcribed. Sequenced by immunoSEQ multiplex PCR; TCRdb stores in-frame clones only, minus some. The data hold some 900,000 clones, with 17% observed a single time. The authors took one heparinised blood draw, averaging about 120 mL, from each donor. CDR3 length: 18 residues. The source of this sequence is a woman aged 18-29 years in good health. The rearrangement links TRBV12-2 to TRBJ2-7; the tabulated D call, TRBD1, remains unverified against the DNA. TRBV12-2 constitutes a pseudogene. Material: naive CD4+ T cells from blood. In nucleotides, the CDR3 is TGTGCAAGTCGCTTAGTTTATGATGGGACAGGTGGGCATTACGAGCAGTACTTC. Its protein product is CASRLVYDGTGGHYEQYF.